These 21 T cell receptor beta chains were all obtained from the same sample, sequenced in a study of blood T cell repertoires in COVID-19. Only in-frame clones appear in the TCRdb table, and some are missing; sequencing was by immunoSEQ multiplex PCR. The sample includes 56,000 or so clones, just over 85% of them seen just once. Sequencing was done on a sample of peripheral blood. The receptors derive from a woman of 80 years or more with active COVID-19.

CDR3 sequence reads: CAISVQGNTEAFF. The CDR3 DNA is TGTGCCATCAGTGTTCAGGGGAACACTGAAGCTTTCTTT. The gene calls are TRBV10-3 and TRBJ1-1; a weak D match, TRBD1 (5 bases). V lost 4 bases and J lost 1, with 7 bases in between. The CDR3 runs to 13 residues. Germline V CDR1 and CDR2: ENHRY, SYGVKD.

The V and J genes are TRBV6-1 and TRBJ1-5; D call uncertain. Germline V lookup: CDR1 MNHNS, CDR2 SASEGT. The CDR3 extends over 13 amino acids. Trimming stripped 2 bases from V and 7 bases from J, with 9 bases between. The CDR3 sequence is CASSENVGQPQHF. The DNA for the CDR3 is TGTGCCAGCAGTGAAAATGTGGGCCAGCCCCAGCATTTT.

The CDR3 bases are TGTGCCAGCAGCCTGACTAGCGCGGCCACAGATACGCAGTATTTT. Translated, it gives CASSLTSAATDTQYF. This chain links TRBV4-2 with TRBJ2-3; TRBD2 matches 8 bases. This CDR3 comprises 15 residues. Germline loops: CDR1 LGHNA, CDR2 YNFKEQ. Trimming cost V 4 bases and J 2 bases; bases outside gene matches: 5.

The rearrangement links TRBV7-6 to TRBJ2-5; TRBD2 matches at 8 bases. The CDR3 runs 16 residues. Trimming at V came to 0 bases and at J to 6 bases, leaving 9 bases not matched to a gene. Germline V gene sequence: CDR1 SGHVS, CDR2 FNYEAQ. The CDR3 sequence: CASSLARRSGGQTQYF. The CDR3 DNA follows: TGTGCCAGCAGCTTAGCGAGGAGGAGCGGGGGACAGACCCAGTACTTC. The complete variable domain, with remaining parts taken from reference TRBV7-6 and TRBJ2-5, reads GAGVSQSPRYKVTKRGQDVALRCDPISGHVSLYWYRQALGQGPEFLTYFNYEAQQDKSGLPNDRFSAERPEGSISTLTIQRTEQRDSAMYRCASSLARRSGGQTQYFGPGTRLLVL.

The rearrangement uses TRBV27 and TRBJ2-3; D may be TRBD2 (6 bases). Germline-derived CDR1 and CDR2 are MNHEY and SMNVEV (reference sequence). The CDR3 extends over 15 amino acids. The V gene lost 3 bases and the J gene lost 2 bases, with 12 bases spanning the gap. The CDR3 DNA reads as TGTGCCAGCAGTTTGGGGCGGGGCAACACAGATACGCAGTATTTT. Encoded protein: CASSLGRGNTDTQYF.

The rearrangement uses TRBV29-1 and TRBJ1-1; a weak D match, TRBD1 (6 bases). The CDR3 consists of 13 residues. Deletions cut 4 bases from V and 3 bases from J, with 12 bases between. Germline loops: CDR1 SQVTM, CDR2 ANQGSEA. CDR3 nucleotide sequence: TGCAGCGTTGCCACAGGGCGGGACACTGAAGCTTTCTTT. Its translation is CSVATGRDTEAFF. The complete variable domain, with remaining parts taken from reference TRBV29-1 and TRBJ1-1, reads SAVISQKPSRDICQRGTSLTIQCQVDSQVTMMFWYRQQPGQSLTLIATANQGSEATYESGFVIDKFPISRPNLTFSTLTVSNMSPEDSSIYLCSVATGRDTEAFFGQGTRLTVV.

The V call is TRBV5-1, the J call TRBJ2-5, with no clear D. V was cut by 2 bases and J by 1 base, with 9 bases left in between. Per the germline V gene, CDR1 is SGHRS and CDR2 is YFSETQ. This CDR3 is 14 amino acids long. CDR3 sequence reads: CASSFSSSQETQYF. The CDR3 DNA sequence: TGCGCCAGCAGCTTTTCTTCCAGCCAAGAGACCCAGTACTTC.

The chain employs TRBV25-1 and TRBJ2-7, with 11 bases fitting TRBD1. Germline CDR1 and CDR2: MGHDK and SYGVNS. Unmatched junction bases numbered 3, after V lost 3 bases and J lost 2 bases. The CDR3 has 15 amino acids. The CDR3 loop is CASSERTGGAYEQYF. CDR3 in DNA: TGTGCCAGCAGTGAGAGGACAGGGGGCGCCTACGAGCAGTACTTC.

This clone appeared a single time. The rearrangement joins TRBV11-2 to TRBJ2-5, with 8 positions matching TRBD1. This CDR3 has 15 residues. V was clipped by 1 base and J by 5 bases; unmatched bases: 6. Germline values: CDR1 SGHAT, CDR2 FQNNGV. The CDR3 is CASSLGAGGGETQYF. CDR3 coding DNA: TGTGCCAGCAGCTTAGGGGCAGGGGGCGGGGAGACCCAGTACTTC.

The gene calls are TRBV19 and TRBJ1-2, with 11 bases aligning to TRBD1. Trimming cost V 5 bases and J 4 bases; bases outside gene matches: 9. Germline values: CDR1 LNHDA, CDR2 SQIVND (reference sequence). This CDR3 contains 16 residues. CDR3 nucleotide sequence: TGTGCCAGTAGTTCCGGACAGGGGGCGGTTAGCTATGGCTACACCTTC. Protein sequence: CASSSGQGAVSYGYTF.

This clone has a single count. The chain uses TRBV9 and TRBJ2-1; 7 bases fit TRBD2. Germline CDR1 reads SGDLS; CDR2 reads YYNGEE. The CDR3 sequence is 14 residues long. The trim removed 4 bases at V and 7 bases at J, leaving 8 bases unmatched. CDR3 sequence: CASSTSGGWNEQFF. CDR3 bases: TGTGCCAGCAGCACCTCGGGGGGATGGAATGAGCAGTTCTTC.

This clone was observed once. CDR3 sequence: CASSFADRGEQYF. CDR3 bases: TGTGCCAGCAGCTTTGCGGACAGGGGCGAGCAGTACTTC. The chain carries TRBV7-2 and TRBJ2-7, with 9 bases fitting TRBD1. The CDR3 spans 13 residues. Losses at the gene ends were 3 bases for V and 6 bases for J; bases not matched to a gene: 3. Germline-derived CDR1 and CDR2 are SGHTA and FQGNSA.

The CDR3 nucleotides are TGTGCCAGCAGTTACTCAGGACTAGCGGTCTACGAGCAGTACTTC. Amino acid sequence: CASSYSGLAVYEQYF. This rearrangement joins TRBV6-5 to TRBJ2-7; TRBD2 agrees at 10 bases. After removal of 0 bases from V and 3 bases from J, the junction contained 2 bases not matched to a gene. The CDR3 has 15 amino acids. The germline CDR1 and CDR2 sequences are MNHEY and SVGAGI.

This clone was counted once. In DNA, the CDR3 is TGTGCCAGCAGCTCGTACGGGGAAAGCACTGAAGCTTTCTTT. This codes for CASSSYGESTEAFF. J is TRBJ1-1 and V is TRBV7-8; D uncertain. This CDR3 has 14 amino acids. Germline V gene data show CDR1 as SGHVS and CDR2 as FQNEAQ. V dropped 4 bases and J dropped 4 bases, with 13 bases sitting between them.

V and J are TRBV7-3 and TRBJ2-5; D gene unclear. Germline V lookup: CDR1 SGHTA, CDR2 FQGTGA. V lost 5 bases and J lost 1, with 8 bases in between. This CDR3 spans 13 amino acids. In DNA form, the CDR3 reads TGTGCCAGCAGCCCCCGCGCCCAAGAGACCCAGTACTTC. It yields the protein CASSPRAQETQYF.

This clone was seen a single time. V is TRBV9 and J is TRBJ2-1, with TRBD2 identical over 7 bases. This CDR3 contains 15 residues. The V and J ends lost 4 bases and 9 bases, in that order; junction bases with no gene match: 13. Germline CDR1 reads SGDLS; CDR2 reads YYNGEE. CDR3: CASSPPGTTLGEQFF. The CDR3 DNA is TGTGCCAGCAGCCCGCCGGGGACTACCCTGGGTGAGCAGTTCTTC.

In DNA form, the CDR3 reads TGTGCCAGCAGTTACTCGCGGGCCCCAACAGATACGCAGTATTTT. This translates into CASSYSRAPTDTQYF. The chain employs TRBV6-2 or TRBV6-3 and TRBJ2-3; tentative D call: TRBD2 (5 bases). The CDR3 extends over 15 amino acids. The germline gives CDR1 MNHEY, CDR2 SVGEGT. V lost 0 bases to trimming and J lost 3 bases, with 10 bases between them.

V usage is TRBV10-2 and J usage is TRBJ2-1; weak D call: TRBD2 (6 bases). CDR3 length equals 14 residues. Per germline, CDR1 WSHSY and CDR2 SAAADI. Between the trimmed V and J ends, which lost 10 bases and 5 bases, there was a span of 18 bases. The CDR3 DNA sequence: TGCGCCATCCTCCGGGACTTCCCGAACAATGAGCAGTTCTTC. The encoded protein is CAILRDFPNNEQFF.

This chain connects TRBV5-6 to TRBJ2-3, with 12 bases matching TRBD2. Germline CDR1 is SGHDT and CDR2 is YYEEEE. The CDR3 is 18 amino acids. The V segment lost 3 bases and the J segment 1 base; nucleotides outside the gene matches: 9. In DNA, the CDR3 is TGTGCCAGCAGCTGGACTAGCGGGGCTTTCTCTGGCACAGATACGCAGTATTTT. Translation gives CASSWTSGAFSGTDTQYF.

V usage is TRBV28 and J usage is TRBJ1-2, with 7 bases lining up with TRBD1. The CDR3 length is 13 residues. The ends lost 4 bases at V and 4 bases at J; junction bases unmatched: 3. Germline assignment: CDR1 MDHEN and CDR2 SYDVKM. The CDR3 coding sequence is TGTGCCAGCAGTTCAGCAGGGGGCTATGGCTACACCTTC. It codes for CASSSAGGYGYTF.

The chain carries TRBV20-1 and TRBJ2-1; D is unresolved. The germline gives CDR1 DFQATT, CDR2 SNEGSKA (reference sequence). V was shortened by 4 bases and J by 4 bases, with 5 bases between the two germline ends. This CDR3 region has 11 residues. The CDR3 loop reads CSAIRYNEQFF. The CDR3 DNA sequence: TGCAGTGCTATTCGGTACAATGAGCAGTTCTTC.